Described below is a single TCR beta chain sequence and its context. Some clones are missing from TCRdb's copy, which holds only in-frame ones; the method was immunoSEQ multiplex PCR. This sample yields 2 million to 2.5 million clones, of which about 94% are seen a single time; more than 0.1% belongs to the top ten. This record comes from a study of shared clonotypes between healthy human individuals. The V end lost 4 bases, the J end lost 6 bases, and 14 bases lay between the germline ends. The germline V gene encodes CDR1 SGHNT and CDR2 YYREEE (reference sequence). The CDR3 runs 14 residues. This chain uses TRBV5-4 with TRBJ2-1; D assignment may be TRBD1 or TRBD2 (5 bases each). Sequences were obtained from naive CD4+ T cells sorted from blood. The subset: CD45RA+ positively selected. The receptor comes from a man aged 18 to 30 in good health. CDR3 in amino acids: CASSRDQAANEQFF. The CDR3 DNA reads TGTGCCAGCAGCCGGGACCAGGCGGCCAATGAGCAGTTCTTC.